This passage covers 2 T cell receptor beta chains from one sample sequenced in a study of blood T cells in healthy people across ages. Through a sample-barcoded 5' primer and a J-beta primer mix, a second PCR was run for about 6 to 12 cycles. TCRdb passed the 5' RACE reads through MiXCR, listing each CDR3 protein once. The sample comprises hundreds of thousands of distinct CDR3 sequences, approximately 50% of which are singletons, and around a third rests with the top ten. The sample was blood. The origin of the receptors is a woman in her fifties or sixties in good health.

The J gene is TRBJ2-1, the V gene TRBV4-3; no definite D call. The CDR3 is made up of 14 amino acids. V lost 0 bases and J lost 8, with 11 bases in between. Germline CDR1 is LGHNA and CDR2 is YSLEER. The CDR3 DNA is TGCGCCAGCAGCCAAGAGAACACGGAGCATGAGCAGTTCTTC. Translated: CASSQENTEHEQFF.

CDR3 sequence (DNA): TGCAGTGCTAGTCCTAGTCGTTCAGAGGGCTACACCTTC. Amino acids: CSASPSRSEGYTF. The rearrangement links TRBV20-1 to TRBJ1-2, with unresolved D. V dropped 3 bases and J dropped 8 bases, with 16 bases sitting between them. Germline-derived CDR1 and CDR2 are DFQATT and SNEGSKA (reference sequence). CDR3 length equals 13 residues.